This is a list of T cell receptor beta chains from one sample in a study of cytomegalovirus exposure and HLA in healthy donors. The repertoire was sequenced with immunoSEQ multiplex PCR; TCRdb's copy has only in-frame clones and lacks some. The sample lists about 67,000 clones; approximately 92% were seen once. The sample was PBMCs. The receptors derive from a woman aged 25 to 45 in good health and CMV-seropositive. CDR3s include the opening cysteine and the closing phenylalanine or tryptophan. Fields, in order: J gene, D gene, V gene, clone size, CDR3 DNA, CDR3 protein. D genes are given only for firm matches. A clone size is listed for some rows: how often the clone was seen (once, few, many), or a class if it is expanded.

j_gene: TRBJ2-5
d_gene: -
v_gene: TRBV9
abundance: -
CDR3nt: TGTGCCAGCGGGTCCGGGGCGGGACAAGAGACCCAGTACTTC
CDR3aa: CASGSGAGQETQYF

j_gene: TRBJ1-5
d_gene: -
v_gene: TRBV19
abundance: -
CDR3nt: TGTGCCAGTATAAACAGAAGGAATGGCAATCAGCCCCAGCATTTT
CDR3aa: CASINRRNGNQPQHF

j_gene: TRBJ2-7
d_gene: -
v_gene: TRBV28
abundance: -
CDR3nt: TGTGCCAGCAGTCCCATGGGGGCCTACTACGAGCAGTACTTC
CDR3aa: CASSPMGAYYEQYF

j_gene: TRBJ2-1
d_gene: TRBD2
v_gene: TRBV27
abundance: -
CDR3nt: TGTGCCAGCAGTTTAGGGCTAGCGGGTTACAATGAGCAGTTCTTC
CDR3aa: CASSLGLAGYNEQFF

j_gene: TRBJ2-7
d_gene: -
v_gene: TRBV19
abundance: -
CDR3nt: TGTGCCAGTAGTATAGCCTCAGGGTACGAGCAGTACTTC
CDR3aa: CASSIASGYEQYF

j_gene: TRBJ2-7
d_gene: TRBD2
v_gene: TRBV18
abundance: -
CDR3nt: TGTGCCAGCTCAATCCCTAGCGGGAGTATCTACGAGCAGTACTTC
CDR3aa: CASSIPSGSIYEQYF

j_gene: TRBJ2-5
d_gene: -
v_gene: TRBV7-9
abundance: -
CDR3nt: TGTGCCAGCAGCCGCGAAGCGGAGACCCAGTACTTC
CDR3aa: CASSREAETQYF

j_gene: TRBJ2-1
d_gene: TRBD2
v_gene: TRBV10-2
abundance: -
CDR3nt: TGCGCCAGCAGTGAAGGGGAATTCAGAGGGGCGGGAGGCCCTAAGAGCTCCTACAATGAGCAGTTCTTC
CDR3aa: CASSEGEFRGAGGPKSSYNEQFF

j_gene: TRBJ2-7
d_gene: TRBD2
v_gene: TRBV14
abundance: -
CDR3nt: TGTGCCAGCAGCCTGCTCGGGACTAGCGGATACGAGCAGTACTTC
CDR3aa: CASSLLGTSGYEQYF

j_gene: TRBJ2-2
d_gene: TRBD1
v_gene: TRBV7-9
abundance: once
CDR3nt: TGTGCCAGCAGCCTCGGCGGGACAGGGGGAGCCGGGGAGCTGTTTTTT
CDR3aa: CASSLGGTGGAGELFF

j_gene: TRBJ2-3
d_gene: -
v_gene: TRBV4-1
abundance: -
CDR3nt: TGCGCCAGCAGCCAAGGGCAGAAAACAGATACGCAGTATTTT
CDR3aa: CASSQGQKTDTQYF

j_gene: TRBJ2-7
d_gene: -
v_gene: TRBV5-4
abundance: -
CDR3nt: TGTGCCAGCAGCTTAGATCAGGGGAGGGGATCCTCCTACGAGCAGTACTTC
CDR3aa: CASSLDQGRGSSYEQYF

j_gene: TRBJ1-3
d_gene: TRBD1
v_gene: TRBV11-2
abundance: -
CDR3nt: TGTGCCAGCAGCTCAGGACAGGGAACCACTGGAAACACCATATATTTT
CDR3aa: CASSSGQGTTGNTIYF

j_gene: TRBJ2-7
d_gene: -
v_gene: TRBV25-1
abundance: -
CDR3nt: TGTGCCAGCAGTGACCAGGGGATCTCCTACGAGCAGTACTTC
CDR3aa: CASSDQGISYEQYF

j_gene: TRBJ2-1
d_gene: -
v_gene: TRBV6-1
abundance: -
CDR3nt: TGTGCCAGCAGTGAAGAGGGAGTTTGGTCCTACAATGAGCAGTTCTTC
CDR3aa: CASSEEGVWSYNEQFF

j_gene: TRBJ2-7
d_gene: -
v_gene: TRBV5-1
abundance: -
CDR3nt: TGCGCCAGCAGCTTGGAGGCGGCGCGGTCCTACGAGCAGTACTTC
CDR3aa: CASSLEAARSYEQYF

j_gene: TRBJ2-5
d_gene: TRBD2
v_gene: TRBV6-5
abundance: once
CDR3nt: TGTGCCAGCAGTTACCTGGGGGGGAAAGAGACCCAGTACTTC
CDR3aa: CASSYLGGKETQYF

j_gene: TRBJ2-7
d_gene: TRBD2
v_gene: TRBV27
abundance: once
CDR3nt: TGTGCCAGCCGAGGGAAGCGGGAGAGTCACGAGCAGTACTTC
CDR3aa: CASRGKRESHEQYF

j_gene: TRBJ2-3
d_gene: -
v_gene: TRBV7-6
abundance: -
CDR3nt: TGTGCCAGCAGCCGGAACTCAGGCAGCACAGATACGCAGTATTTT
CDR3aa: CASSRNSGSTDTQYF

j_gene: TRBJ1-2
d_gene: -
v_gene: TRBV5-1
abundance: -
CDR3nt: TGCGCCAGCAGCTTAACACTCGGCGGGGGCTACACCTTC
CDR3aa: CASSLTLGGGYTF

j_gene: TRBJ2-5
d_gene: TRBD2
v_gene: TRBV7-9
abundance: -
CDR3nt: TGTGCCAGCAGGACTCCAGCGGGAGGGGCCGGGGAGACCCAGTACTTC
CDR3aa: CASRTPAGGAGETQYF

j_gene: TRBJ2-1
d_gene: -
v_gene: TRBV2
abundance: -
CDR3nt: TGTGCCAGCAGGGCGGGGCCTAATAATGAGCAGTTCTTC
CDR3aa: CASRAGPNNEQFF

j_gene: TRBJ2-5
d_gene: TRBD1
v_gene: TRBV19
abundance: -
CDR3nt: TGTGCCAGTAGCCTTGTCCCGGGACAGGGGCAAGAGACCCAGTACTTC
CDR3aa: CASSLVPGQGQETQYF

j_gene: TRBJ2-5
d_gene: TRBD1
v_gene: TRBV7-2
abundance: -
CDR3nt: TGTGCCAGCAGCTTAGAGGTCAGGGGGCCCCAAGAGACCCAGTACTTC
CDR3aa: CASSLEVRGPQETQYF

j_gene: TRBJ2-2
d_gene: TRBD2
v_gene: TRBV2
abundance: -
CDR3nt: TGTGCCAGCAGTGCAACCGGGACTATTACCGGGGAGCTGTTTTTT
CDR3aa: CASSATGTITGELFF

j_gene: TRBJ2-7
d_gene: -
v_gene: TRBV7-9
abundance: -
CDR3nt: TGTGCCAGCAGACCCGTCGGGGGCGGGGGAGTAGTCCACGAGCAGTACTTC
CDR3aa: CASRPVGGGGVVHEQYF

j_gene: TRBJ2-1
d_gene: -
v_gene: TRBV25-1
abundance: -
CDR3nt: TGTGCCAGCAGTGTTACGGGACACTCCTACAATGAGCAGTTCTTC
CDR3aa: CASSVTGHSYNEQFF

j_gene: TRBJ1-5
d_gene: TRBD1
v_gene: TRBV9
abundance: -
CDR3nt: TGTGCCAGCAGCGTAGGAGGGGGACAGAATCAGCCCCAGCATTTT
CDR3aa: CASSVGGGQNQPQHF

j_gene: TRBJ2-3
d_gene: -
v_gene: TRBV19
abundance: -
CDR3nt: TGTGCCAGTAGTACCTTTCCATTAGCGGATCCTAGCACAGATACGCAGTATTTT
CDR3aa: CASSTFPLADPSTDTQYF

j_gene: TRBJ2-7
d_gene: -
v_gene: TRBV7-2
abundance: once
CDR3nt: TGTGCCAGCAGCTTAGGGGGGACAAACACCTACGAGCAGTACTTC
CDR3aa: CASSLGGTNTYEQYF

j_gene: TRBJ2-3
d_gene: -
v_gene: TRBV6-5
abundance: -
CDR3nt: TGTGCCAGCAGCCTACTAGCAAAAAACACAGATACGCAGTATTTT
CDR3aa: CASSLLAKNTDTQYF

j_gene: TRBJ2-2
d_gene: -
v_gene: TRBV28
abundance: -
CDR3nt: TGTGCCAGCAGTTGGCGGGGCGGCGGGGAGCTGTTTTTT
CDR3aa: CASSWRGGGELFF

j_gene: TRBJ2-1
d_gene: TRBD2
v_gene: TRBV7-9
abundance: once
CDR3nt: TGTGCCAGCAGGAAGCGGGAGGTCCACAATGAGCAGTTCTTC
CDR3aa: CASRKREVHNEQFF

j_gene: TRBJ1-2
d_gene: TRBD1
v_gene: TRBV4-1
abundance: -
CDR3nt: TGCGCCAGCAGCCAACCCGACAGGGTCTACTATGGCTACACCTTC
CDR3aa: CASSQPDRVYYGYTF

j_gene: TRBJ1-5
d_gene: TRBD1
v_gene: TRBV28
abundance: -
CDR3nt: TGTGCCAGCAGTTTATATACAGGGGGCGCTGGTCAGCCCCAGCATTTT
CDR3aa: CASSLYTGGAGQPQHF

j_gene: TRBJ2-5
d_gene: TRBD1
v_gene: TRBV5-4
abundance: -
CDR3nt: TGTGCCAGCAGCTTCCCGGGACAGACGCAAGAGACCCAGTACTTC
CDR3aa: CASSFPGQTQETQYF

j_gene: TRBJ2-7
d_gene: -
v_gene: TRBV30
abundance: -
CDR3nt: TGTGCCTGGAGCGACGGCAGGGAGGTGGGCGAGCAGTACTTC
CDR3aa: CAWSDGREVGEQYF

j_gene: TRBJ1-1
d_gene: -
v_gene: TRBV2
abundance: -
CDR3nt: TGTGCCAGCAGGGGTCAAGGGGGCACTGAAGCTTTCTTT
CDR3aa: CASRGQGGTEAFF

j_gene: TRBJ2-1
d_gene: -
v_gene: TRBV25-1
abundance: -
CDR3nt: TGTGCCAGCAGTGATAGCAATGAGCAGTTCTTC
CDR3aa: CASSDSNEQFF

j_gene: TRBJ2-7
d_gene: TRBD2
v_gene: TRBV5-1
abundance: -
CDR3nt: TGCGCCAGCAGACAACTAGCGGAGAGCTCCTACGAGCAGTACTTC
CDR3aa: CASRQLAESSYEQYF

j_gene: TRBJ1-1
d_gene: -
v_gene: TRBV28
abundance: once
CDR3nt: TGTGCCAGCAGTTTAGAAGTTCGTACAGGTCGAAACACTGAAGCTTTCTTT
CDR3aa: CASSLEVRTGRNTEAFF

j_gene: TRBJ1-2
d_gene: TRBD1
v_gene: TRBV10-3
abundance: once
CDR3nt: TGTGCCATCAGGGCCCCGACAGGGGGCTTGGGCGGCTACACCTTC
CDR3aa: CAIRAPTGGLGGYTF

j_gene: TRBJ2-2
d_gene: TRBD1
v_gene: TRBV15
abundance: -
CDR3nt: TGTGCCACTCAGAATCCGGGACAGGGGAACACCGGGGAGCTGTTTTTT
CDR3aa: CATQNPGQGNTGELFF

j_gene: TRBJ2-2
d_gene: TRBD2
v_gene: TRBV7-9
abundance: -
CDR3nt: TGTGCCAGCAGCTCAGGGACTAGCGGGAGGCGGGCCGGGGAGCTGTTTTTT
CDR3aa: CASSSGTSGRRAGELFF

j_gene: TRBJ1-4
d_gene: TRBD1
v_gene: TRBV6-5
abundance: -
CDR3nt: TGTGCCAGCAGTTATTCAGGGGGAATTAATGAAAAACTGTTTTTT
CDR3aa: CASSYSGGINEKLFF

j_gene: TRBJ1-4
d_gene: -
v_gene: TRBV9
abundance: -
CDR3nt: TGTGCCAGCAGCGTAGCGGGGTCAACTAATGAAAAACTGTTTTTT
CDR3aa: CASSVAGSTNEKLFF

j_gene: TRBJ1-2
d_gene: -
v_gene: TRBV7-9
abundance: -
CDR3nt: TGTGCCAGCAGCTTAGGCATCGACAGTTCCTATGGCTACACCTTC
CDR3aa: CASSLGIDSSYGYTF

j_gene: TRBJ2-7
d_gene: -
v_gene: TRBV19
abundance: -
CDR3nt: TGTGCCAGTAGTGCAGGGTACATTCAGGACGAGCAGTACTTC
CDR3aa: CASSAGYIQDEQYF

j_gene: TRBJ2-3
d_gene: -
v_gene: TRBV7-2
abundance: -
CDR3nt: TGTGCCAGCAGCTCACAGGGTTCTAGCACAGATACGCAGTATTTT
CDR3aa: CASSSQGSSTDTQYF

j_gene: TRBJ1-2
d_gene: TRBD1
v_gene: TRBV28
abundance: few
CDR3nt: TGTGCCAGCAGTTACACAGGGGCTGGCTACACCTTC
CDR3aa: CASSYTGAGYTF

j_gene: TRBJ2-2
d_gene: TRBD1
v_gene: TRBV5-4
abundance: -
CDR3nt: TGTGCCAGCAGCTTCCCTGAGGGGGCCAGCACCGGGGAGCTGTTTTTT
CDR3aa: CASSFPEGASTGELFF

j_gene: TRBJ2-3
d_gene: -
v_gene: TRBV27
abundance: -
CDR3nt: TGTGCCAGCAGTTTACTGGTAACTAGCACAGATACGCAGTATTTT
CDR3aa: CASSLLVTSTDTQYF

j_gene: TRBJ1-2
d_gene: -
v_gene: TRBV15
abundance: -
CDR3nt: TGTGCCACCAGCAGAGATGGCCAGGAATGGGGCTACACCTTC
CDR3aa: CATSRDGQEWGYTF

j_gene: TRBJ2-1
d_gene: TRBD2
v_gene: TRBV5-1
abundance: -
CDR3nt: TGCGCCAGCAGCTTGGTTAGCGGGGGAATGAATGAGCAGTTCTTC
CDR3aa: CASSLVSGGMNEQFF

j_gene: TRBJ2-1
d_gene: TRBD2
v_gene: TRBV7-8
abundance: -
CDR3nt: TGTGCCAGCAGTAAGACTAGCGGGAGGGCCTTCAATGAGCAGTTCTTC
CDR3aa: CASSKTSGRAFNEQFF

j_gene: TRBJ1-2
d_gene: -
v_gene: TRBV5-6
abundance: few
CDR3nt: TGTGCCAGCAGCCCGACAGCTTTCAACTATGGCTACACCTTC
CDR3aa: CASSPTAFNYGYTF